This T cell receptor beta chain appears in the sequencing data of a study of beta chain features in type 1 diabetes. Study-wide points: Across all four CD4+ subsets, people with type 1 diabetes showed modestly shorter TCRB CDR3s. Whether HLA type affects TCRB rearrangement stayed undetermined in the present work.

Every bit of the isolated RNA underwent reverse transcription, so sequencing read expressed TCRB transcripts. Assay used: immunoSEQ multiplex PCR; TCRdb lists only in-frame clones, some missing. The table shows 250,000 to 300,000 clones, with around 24% occurring only once. With V trimmed by 0 bases and J by 6 bases, 8 bases remained unmatched. The CDR3 is made up of 16 amino acids. Germline V lookup: CDR1 LGHNA, CDR2 YNFKEQ. Concerning this clone itself: Its antigen is not known.

One heparinised blood draw, averaging roughly 120 mL, came from each donor. J is TRBJ2-4 and V is TRBV4-2, with TRBD2 identical over 7 bases. This receptor was taken from a woman in her thirties with type 1 diabetes. The sequenced material came from naive CD4+ T cells from blood. This CDR3 reads CASSQDLAGALNIQYF. CDR3 nucleotide sequence: TGTGCCAGCAGCCAAGATTTGGCGGGAGCCCTAAACATTCAGTACTTC.